This T cell receptor beta chain comes out of a study of cytomegalovirus exposure and HLA in healthy donors. Across the whole study: Falling in the Caucasian-associated ancestry cluster were 80% to 85% of about 400 genotyped donors.

The PCR used 60 Vbeta and 13 Jbeta primers. Clones were sequenced by immunoSEQ multiplex PCR, and TCRdb holds only the in-frame ones, with some missing. This table holds 95,000 to 110,000 clones, under 85% found once. Germline-derived CDR1 and CDR2 are MNHNY and SVGAGI (reference sequence). CDR3 length equals 15 residues. The ends were cut back, 2 bases at V and 3 bases at J, with 13 bases in the middle. Each of the donors was a healthy bone marrow donor. J is TRBJ1-1 and V is TRBV6-6, with D maybe TRBD1 (5 bases). The clonotype comes from a male donor in good health and CMV-seronegative. The source material was PBMCs. CDR3 region: CASSYGGKVYTEAFF. Here the CDR3 DNA reads TGTGCCAGCAGTTACGGGGGGAAAGTGTACACTGAAGCTTTCTTT.